The clone carrying this T cell receptor beta chain was recorded a few times. Its antigen is currently unknown. Trimming took off 3 bases at V and 1 base at J, with 0 bases between the two ends. Per germline, CDR1 GTSNPN and CDR2 SVGIG (reference sequence). CDR3 length: 11 amino acids. This entry is derived from a study of regulatory T cells in long-lasting Graves disease. Study-wide background: The study counted Graves' disease as persistent given over 5 years of antithyroid drugs and positive TSH receptor antibodies. Findings of the study overall: TRBV28, TRBJ1-2 and TRBJ2-5 were favored in persistent disease. New patients shared around 1,000 public clonotypes, and persistent patients shared more, with under 3,500. Persistent-disease Graves' patients showed less TCR diversity than new cases.

Documented time point: persistent/refractory GD, antithyroid drugs over 5 years with positive TRAb. PBMCs provided the RNA from which the TCR library was made. Libraries of TCR beta came from iRepertoire HTBI primers plus Arm-PCR of CDR3 regions. Each CDR3 protein gets one entry after TCRdb re-called the multiplex PCR reads with MiXCR. The data show over 450,000 distinct CDR3 sequences, about a fifth seen once. The V and J genes are TRBV30 and TRBJ2-2, with D unclear. The specimen comprised peripheral blood mononuclear cells (PBMCs), sampled when the disease was refractory, from a patient treated with antithyroid drugs. This sequence originates from a female donor with Graves disease. The CDR3 protein is CAWRNTGELFF. The CDR3, as DNA: TGTGCCTGGAGGAACACCGGGGAGCTGTTTTTT.